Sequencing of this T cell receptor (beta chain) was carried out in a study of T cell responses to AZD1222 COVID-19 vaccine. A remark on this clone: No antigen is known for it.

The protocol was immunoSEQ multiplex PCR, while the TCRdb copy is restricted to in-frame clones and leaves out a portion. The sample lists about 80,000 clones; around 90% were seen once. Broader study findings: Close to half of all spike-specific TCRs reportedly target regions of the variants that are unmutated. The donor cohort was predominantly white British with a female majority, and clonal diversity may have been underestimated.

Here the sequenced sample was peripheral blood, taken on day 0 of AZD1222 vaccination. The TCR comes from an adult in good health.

In DNA, the CDR3 is TGTGCCTGCCTCGAAGGGGGCGAGCAGTACTTC. Amino acid sequence: CACLEGGEQYF. The V and J genes are TRBV30 and TRBJ2-7; perhaps TRBD1 as D (6 bases). Trimming took off 6 bases at V and 6 bases at J, with 12 bases between the two ends. Per the germline V gene, CDR1 is GTSNPN and CDR2 is SVGIG (reference sequence). The CDR3 length is 11 residues. The whole variable domain, filled in from reference TRBV30 and TRBJ2-7, reads SQTIHQWPATLVQPVGSPLSLECTVEGTSNPNLYWYRQAAGRGLQLLFYSVGIGQISSEVPQNLSASRPQDRQFILSSKKLLLSDSGFYLCACLEGGEQYFGPGTRLTVT.